This TCR beta chain came from a study of PD-1 and CTLA-4 blockade in melanoma. The germline V and J ends were trimmed by 6 bases and 5 bases, with 17 bases remaining between them. Per germline, CDR1 SQVTM and CDR2 ANQGSEA. The CDR3 runs 14 residues. Sequencing was performed with immunoSEQ multiplex PCR; in TCRdb, only in-frame clones are kept and a portion is missing. The table has about 28,000 clones, around 90% seen once. The TCR originated in a human donor with melanoma. The sequences come from CD8+ T cells from peripheral blood, collected before anti-PD-1 treatment. The chain joins TRBV29-1 to TRBJ2-1, with D perhaps TRBD1 (5 bases). DNA of the CDR3: TGCAGCGTGGAACGAACAGACAGCAACAATGAGCAGTTCTTC. It specifies CSVERTDSNNEQFF.